A selection of T cell receptor beta chains follows, all from one sample in a study of T-cell reconstitution after alpha-beta-depleted transplantation in children. TCRdb ran MiXCR on the PCR reads and lists one entry per CDR3 protein. In the table there are 300,000 to 400,000 distinct CDR3 sequences, 15% to 20% of which are singletons. The sample was PBMCs, mostly from graft donor cells, taken 360 days after TCRalphabeta/CD19-depleted stem cell transplant. These receptors all stem from a male patient between 2 and 15 years old who had a stem cell transplant for acute lymphoblastic leukemia, so the T cells may come from the graft donor. Each CDR3 is given with its conserved first and last residue. The D gene is left open where the match is weak. A row's size may be missing; if present it is once, few, many or a size class.

D gene	V gene	CDR3 length	clone size	J gene	CDR3 DNA	CDR3 protein
TRBD2	TRBV6-1	16	few	TRBJ2-1	TGTGCCAGCAGCCAGGGAGGGCTGACGTCTGGGAATGAGCAGTTCTTC	CASSQGGLTSGNEQFF
-	TRBV28	15	-	TRBJ1-2	TGTGCCAGCAGTTTTCAGGGGTTCCCCCCATATGGCTACACCTTC	CASSFQGFPPYGYTF
TRBD2	TRBV29-1	14	many	TRBJ2-3	TGCAGCGCCGTGGCGGAGAACCAAGCGGGAACGCAGTATTTT	CSAVAENQAGTQYF
TRBD1	TRBV6-1	14	-	TRBJ1-4	TGTGCCAGCAGTCGGGACAGGCATAATGAAAAACTGTTTTTT	CASSRDRHNEKLFF
-	TRBV7-8	17	few	TRBJ2-3	TGTGCCAGCAGCTTAGGATTCGTGCCCGGGGACACAGATACGCAGTATTTT	CASSLGFVPGDTDTQYF
TRBD2	TRBV27	18	-	TRBJ2-7	TGTGCCAGCAGTTTGGGCGCGAGATTACAGCGGGGACGCTACGAGCAGTACTTC	CASSLGARLQRGRYEQYF
-	TRBV20-1	15	many	TRBJ2-3	TGCAGTGCTATACCTAGCTTTACACGTCCAGATACGCAGTATTTT	CSAIPSFTRPDTQYF
-	TRBV9	18	many	TRBJ2-5	TGTGCCAGCAGCCCCACCGGACGCAGTCCCGACTACCAAGAGACCCAGTACTTC	CASSPTGRSPDYQETQYF
-	TRBV20-1	13	-	TRBJ2-7	TGCAGTGCTAGAGATCTGGAGGGCTCCGAGCAGTACTTC	CSARDLEGSEQYF
TRBD2	TRBV4-3	16	few	TRBJ2-3	TGCGCCAGCAGCCAAGATCTAGCGGGAGGGCCAGATACGCAGTATTTT	CASSQDLAGGPDTQYF
-	TRBV29-1	13	-	TRBJ1-1	TGCAGCGTTGAAGGACAGTACAGATCTGAAGCTTTCTTT	CSVEGQYRSEAFF
-	TRBV9	16	-	TRBJ1-1	TGTGCCAGCAGCGTAGTCGGGAAGGGAATGAACACTGAAGCTTTCTTT	CASSVVGKGMNTEAFF
TRBD1	TRBV5-1	15	-	TRBJ1-1	TGCGCCAGCAGCTTTCCGGACAGGGTGAACACTGAAGCTTTCTTT	CASSFPDRVNTEAFF
-	TRBV28	11	-	TRBJ1-2	TGTGCCAGCAGTTTAGTTTCTGGCTACACCTTC	CASSLVSGYTF
-	TRBV6-1	17	-	TRBJ1-1	TGTGCCAGCAGCCGAAAAACCCACAGGGTACTGGGTGCTGAAGCTTTCTTT	CASSRKTHRVLGAEAFF
-	TRBV6-5	15	-	TRBJ2-5	TGTGCCAGCAGTTACTCCTGGATTTTTAGAGAGACCCAGTACTTC	CASSYSWIFRETQYF
TRBD2	TRBV24-1	15	few	TRBJ2-3	TGTGCCACCAGCGGGACTAGCGGGAGTCCAGATACGCAGTATTTT	CATSGTSGSPDTQYF
-	TRBV9	14	many	TRBJ2-2	TGTGCCAGCAGCGTAGAGGGGAGCAGGGGGGAGCTGTTTTTT	CASSVEGSRGELFF
-	TRBV2	15	-	TRBJ2-2	TGTGCCAGCAGTGGACAGCGGGCGAACACCGGGGAGCTGTTTTTT	CASSGQRANTGELFF
-	TRBV12-3/TRBV12-4	14	few	TRBJ2-5	TGTGCCAGCAGCCCACTCTCGGGGGTGGAGACCCAGTACTTC	CASSPLSGVETQYF
-	TRBV5-4	15	few	TRBJ2-6	TGTGCCAGCAGCCGAGACAGCTCTGGGGCCAACGTCCTGACTTTC	CASSRDSSGANVLTF
-	TRBV7-9	13	-	TRBJ1-1	TGTGCCAGCAGCTCACAGGTGAACACTGAAGCTTTCTTT	CASSSQVNTEAFF
-	TRBV7-2	14	-	TRBJ2-5	TGTGCCAGCAGCTTATGGAGACCACAAGAGACCCAGTACTTC	CASSLWRPQETQYF
-	TRBV7-8	15	few	TRBJ2-3	TGTGCCAGCAGCTTAGCGGTGGGAGCTACAGATACGCAGTATTTT	CASSLAVGATDTQYF
TRBD2	TRBV4-3	15	-	TRBJ2-5	TGCGCCAGCAGCCAAGAGGGACTAGCGGGAGAGACCCAGTACTTC	CASSQEGLAGETQYF
-	TRBV12-3/TRBV12-4	12	many	TRBJ2-6	TGTGCCAGCATAAACGGAGCCAACGTCCTGACTTTC	CASINGANVLTF
-	TRBV5-1	14	few	TRBJ1-2	TGCGCCAGCAGCTTGGACCCAGGGGCCTATGGCTACACCTTC	CASSLDPGAYGYTF
TRBD1	TRBV4-3	16	-	TRBJ2-1	TGCGCCAGCAGCCATCTGAAGGGACAGGGTATCAATGAGCAGTTCTTC	CASSHLKGQGINEQFF
-	TRBV20-1	11	many	TRBJ2-1	TGCAGTGCTAGTGTGGCCTTTGAGCAGTTCTTC	CSASVAFEQFF
-	TRBV29-1	13	few	TRBJ2-7	TGCAGCGTTGCGGTGGGGGAATTAGGTCGGCAGTACTTC	CSVAVGELGRQYF
-	TRBV6-5	16	few	TRBJ2-3	TGTGCCAGCAGTTACCGGCTCGCCGCGTCCCCAGATACGCAGTATTTT	CASSYRLAASPDTQYF
-	TRBV29-1	13	many	TRBJ1-5	TGCAGCGTTGATTCAGGCGGTGGTCAGCCCCAGCATTTT	CSVDSGGGQPQHF
TRBD2	TRBV27	15	-	TRBJ2-1	TGTGCCAGCAGTTGGACTAGCGGTTTCTACAATGAGCAGTTCTTC	CASSWTSGFYNEQFF
TRBD1	TRBV4-1	16	few	TRBJ2-4	TGCGCCAGCAGCCAAGGGCAGGGGGCGGCCAAAAACATTCAGTACTTC	CASSQGQGAAKNIQYF
-	TRBV4-2	18	-	TRBJ2-1	TGTGCCAGCAGCCAAGAAGGCCTAAACAGGCCCCCCTACAATGAGCAGTTCTTC	CASSQEGLNRPPYNEQFF
-	TRBV6-1	14	-	TRBJ1-2	TGTGCCAGCACCGGGACGCCGGACTTCTATGGCTACACCTTC	CASTGTPDFYGYTF
-	TRBV28	15	many	TRBJ1-6	TGTGCCAGCAGTTTACTGGGCTTCTATAATTCACCCCTCCACTTT	CASSLLGFYNSPLHF
-	TRBV20-1	13	few	TRBJ2-1	TGCAGTGCTTTGACGAGCTCCTACAATGAGCAGTTCTTC	CSALTSSYNEQFF
TRBD1	TRBV12-3/TRBV12-4	15	-	TRBJ2-1	TGTGCCAGCACCCCCGGGACAGGGTTTTACAATGAGCAGTTCTTC	CASTPGTGFYNEQFF
-	TRBV5-1	15	few	TRBJ2-6	TGCGCCAGCTTCAAGGGCAGCTCTGGGGCCAACGTCCTGACTTTC	CASFKGSSGANVLTF
-	TRBV5-1	13	few	TRBJ2-3	TGCGCCAGCAGCTGGGCCCCCCCCGATACGCAGTATTTT	CASSWAPPDTQYF
-	TRBV4-2	15	few	TRBJ2-7	TGTGCCAGCAGCCAAGATTCCGGGGCCTCATACGAGCAGTACTTC	CASSQDSGASYEQYF